This entry concerns a single TCR beta chain. Its antigen is as yet unknown. This sample is drawn from a study of cytomegalovirus exposure and HLA in healthy donors. Points from the study as a whole: Cytomegalovirus status was reportedly diagnosed by the classifier with high specificity and sensitivity.

The CDR3 is made up of 16 amino acids. V gave up 2 bases and J gave up 3 bases, with 16 bases separating them. The V gene's germline CDR1 is MGHRA and CDR2 YSYEKL. Method: immunoSEQ multiplex PCR; TCRdb's copy keeps in-frame clones and lacks some. This sample yields about 400,000 clones, of which 70% to 90% are seen a single time; roughly 0.82% belongs to the top ten. The sample comprised PBMCs. The receptor comes from a woman between 18 and 29 years old in good health and CMV-seronegative. The rearrangement links TRBV4-1 to TRBJ1-1; D not certain. This CDR3 is CASSQSPSTVYTEAFF. The DNA of the CDR3 is TGCGCCAGCAGCCAAAGTCCTTCAACAGTCTACACTGAAGCTTTCTTT.